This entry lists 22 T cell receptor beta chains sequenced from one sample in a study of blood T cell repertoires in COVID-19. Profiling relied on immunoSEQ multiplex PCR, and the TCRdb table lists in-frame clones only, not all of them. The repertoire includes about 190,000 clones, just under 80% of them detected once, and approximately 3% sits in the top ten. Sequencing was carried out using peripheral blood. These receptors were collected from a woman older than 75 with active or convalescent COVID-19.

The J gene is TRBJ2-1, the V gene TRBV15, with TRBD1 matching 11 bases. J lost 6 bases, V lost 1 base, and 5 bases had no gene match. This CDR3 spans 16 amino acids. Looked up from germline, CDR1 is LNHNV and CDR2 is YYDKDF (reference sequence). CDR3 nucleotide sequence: TGTGCCACCAGCAGAGGGGACAGGGGGAGCACCAATGAGCAGTTCTTC. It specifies CATSRGDRGSTNEQFF.

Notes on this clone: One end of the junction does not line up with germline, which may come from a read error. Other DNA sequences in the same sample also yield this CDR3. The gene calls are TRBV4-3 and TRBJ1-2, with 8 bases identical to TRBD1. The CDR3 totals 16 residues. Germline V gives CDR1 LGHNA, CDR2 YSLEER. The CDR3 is CASSQDMDREYYGYTF. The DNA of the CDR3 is TGCGCCAGCAGCCAAGATATGGACAGGGAATACTATGGCTACACCTTT.

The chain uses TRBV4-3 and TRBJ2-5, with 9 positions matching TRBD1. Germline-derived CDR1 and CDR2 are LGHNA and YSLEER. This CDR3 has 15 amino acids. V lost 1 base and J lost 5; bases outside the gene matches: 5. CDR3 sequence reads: CASSQGGTGLETQYF. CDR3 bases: TGCGCCAGCAGCCAAGGGGGGACAGGGTTGGAGACCCAGTACTTC.

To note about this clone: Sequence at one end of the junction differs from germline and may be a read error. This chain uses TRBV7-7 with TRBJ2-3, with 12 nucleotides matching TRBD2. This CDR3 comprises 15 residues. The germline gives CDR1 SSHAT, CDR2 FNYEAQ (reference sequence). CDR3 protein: CASSPGTSGTDTQYF. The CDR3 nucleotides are TGTGCTAGCAGCCCCGGGACTAGCGGGACAGATACGCAGTATTTT.

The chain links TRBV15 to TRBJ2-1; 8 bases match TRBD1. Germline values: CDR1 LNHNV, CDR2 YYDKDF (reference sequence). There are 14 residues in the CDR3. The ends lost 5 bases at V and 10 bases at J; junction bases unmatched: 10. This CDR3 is CATSGGQGWGEQFF. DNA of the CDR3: TGTGCCACCAGCGGCGGACAGGGCTGGGGGGAGCAGTTCTTC.

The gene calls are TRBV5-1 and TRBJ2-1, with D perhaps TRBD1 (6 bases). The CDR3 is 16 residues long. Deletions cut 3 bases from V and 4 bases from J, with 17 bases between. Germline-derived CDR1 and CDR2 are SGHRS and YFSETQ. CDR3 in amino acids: CASSSEMDSPYNEQFF. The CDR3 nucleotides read TGCGCCAGCAGCTCGGAAATGGACAGTCCATACAATGAGCAGTTCTTC.

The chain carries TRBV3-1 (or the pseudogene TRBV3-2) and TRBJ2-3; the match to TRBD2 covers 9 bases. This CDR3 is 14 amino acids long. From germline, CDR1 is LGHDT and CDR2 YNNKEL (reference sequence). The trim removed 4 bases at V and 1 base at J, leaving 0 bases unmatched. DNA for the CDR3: TGTGCCAGCAGCCGACTAGCGGGCACAGATACGCAGTATTTT. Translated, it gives CASSRLAGTDTQYF.

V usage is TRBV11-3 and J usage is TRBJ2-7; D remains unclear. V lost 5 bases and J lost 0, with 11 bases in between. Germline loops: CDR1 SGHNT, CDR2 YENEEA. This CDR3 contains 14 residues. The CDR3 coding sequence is TGTGCCAGCAGCCGTGGGCCAGGCTCCTACGAGCAGTACTTC. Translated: CASSRGPGSYEQYF.

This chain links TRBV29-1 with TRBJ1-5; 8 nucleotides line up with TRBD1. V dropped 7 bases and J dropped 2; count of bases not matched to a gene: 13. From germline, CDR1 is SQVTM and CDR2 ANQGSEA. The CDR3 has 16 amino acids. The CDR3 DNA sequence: TGCAGCGGGCACCGCCACGGGACAGGCCGCAATCAGCCCCAGCATTTT. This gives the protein CSGHRHGTGRNQPQHF. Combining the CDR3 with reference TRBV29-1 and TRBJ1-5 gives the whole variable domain SAVISQKPSRDICQRGTSLTIQCQVDSQVTMMFWYRQQPGQSLTLIATANQGSEATYESGFVIDKFPISRPNLTFSTLTVSNMSPEDSSIYLCSGHRHGTGRNQPQHFGDGTRLSIL.

In DNA form, the CDR3 reads TGCGCCAGCAGCCAAGAACCACAGGCGGGGGGCTACACCTTC. This gives the protein CASSQEPQAGGYTF. V usage is TRBV4-1 and J usage is TRBJ1-2; possibly TRBD1 for D (5 bases). The CDR3 length is 14 residues. Germline CDR1 reads MGHRA; CDR2 reads YSYEKL. The V end lost 0 bases, the J end lost 8 bases, and 13 bases lay between the germline ends.

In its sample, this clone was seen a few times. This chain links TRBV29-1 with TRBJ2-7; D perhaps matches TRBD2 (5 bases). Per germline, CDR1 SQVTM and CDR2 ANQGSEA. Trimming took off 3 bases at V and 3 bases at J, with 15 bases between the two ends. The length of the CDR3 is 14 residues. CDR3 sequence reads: CSVELGNRGYEQYF. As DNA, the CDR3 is TGCAGCGTTGAGCTCGGCAACCGGGGCTACGAGCAGTACTTC.

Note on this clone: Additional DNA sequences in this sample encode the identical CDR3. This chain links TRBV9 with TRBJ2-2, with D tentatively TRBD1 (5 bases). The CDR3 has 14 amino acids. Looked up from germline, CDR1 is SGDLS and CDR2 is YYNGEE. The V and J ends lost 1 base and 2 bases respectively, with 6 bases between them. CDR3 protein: CASSVTGNTGELFF. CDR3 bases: TGTGCCAGCAGCGTAACAGGAAACACCGGGGAGCTGTTTTTT. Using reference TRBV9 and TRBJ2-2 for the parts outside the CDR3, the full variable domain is DSGVTQTPKHLITATGQRVTLRCSPRSGDLSVYWYQQSLDQGLQFLIQYYNGEERAKGNILERFSAQQFPDLHSELNLSSLELGDSALYFCASSVTGNTGELFFGEGSRLTVL.

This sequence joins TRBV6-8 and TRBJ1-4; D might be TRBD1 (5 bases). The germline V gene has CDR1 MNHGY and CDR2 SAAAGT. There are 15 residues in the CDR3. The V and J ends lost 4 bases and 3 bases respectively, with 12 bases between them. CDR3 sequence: CASSSHDSSNEKLFF. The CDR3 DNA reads TGTGCCAGCAGTTCACACGACAGCTCTAATGAAAAACTGTTTTTT.

CDR3: CAISESQGTGELFF. The CDR3 DNA is TGTGCCATCAGTGAGTCCCAGGGAACCGGGGAGCTGTTTTTT. The rearrangement links TRBV10-3 to TRBJ2-2; D is possibly TRBD1 (5 bases). V was trimmed by 0 bases and J by 5 bases, leaving 7 bases between them. Germline CDR1 and CDR2: ENHRY and SYGVKD. The CDR3 is 14 residues long.

In DNA form, the CDR3 reads TGTGCCAGCAGGCCCACAGGGGGCGAGGGCTATGGCTACACCTTC. The encoded protein is CASRPTGGEGYGYTF. The V and J genes are TRBV3-1 (or the pseudogene TRBV3-2) and TRBJ1-2; 9 nucleotides agree with TRBD1. V lost 6 bases to trimming and J lost 4 bases; unmatched junction nucleotides: 9. The CDR3 length is 15 residues. Germline V gene lookup returns CDR1 LGHDT and CDR2 YNNKEL (reference sequence).

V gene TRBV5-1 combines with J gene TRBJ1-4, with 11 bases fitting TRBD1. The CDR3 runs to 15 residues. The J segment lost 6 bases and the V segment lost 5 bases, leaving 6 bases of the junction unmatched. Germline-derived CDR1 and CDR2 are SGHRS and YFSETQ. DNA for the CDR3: TGCGCCAGCAGAAATGGACAGGGGGCGTATGAAAAACTGTTTTTT. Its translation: CASRNGQGAYEKLFF.

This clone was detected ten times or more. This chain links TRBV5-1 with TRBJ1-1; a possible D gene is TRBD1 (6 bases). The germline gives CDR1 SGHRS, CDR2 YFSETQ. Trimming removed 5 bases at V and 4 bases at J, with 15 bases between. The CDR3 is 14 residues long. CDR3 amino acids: CASRGGASSTEAFF. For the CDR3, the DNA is TGCGCCAGCAGGGGGGGGGCAAGCAGCACTGAAGCTTTCTTT. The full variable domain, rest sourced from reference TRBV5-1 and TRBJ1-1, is KAGVTQTPRYLIKTRGQQVTLSCSPISGHRSVSWYQQTPGQGLQFLFEYFSETQRNKGNFPGRFSGRQFSNSRSEMNVSTLELGDSALYLCASRGGASSTEAFFGQGTRLTVV.

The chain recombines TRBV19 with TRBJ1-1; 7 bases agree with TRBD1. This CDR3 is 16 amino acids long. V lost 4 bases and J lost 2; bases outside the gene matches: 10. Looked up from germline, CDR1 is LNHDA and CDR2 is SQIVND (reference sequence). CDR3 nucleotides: TGTGCCAGTAGTAGGGGCCTTCGGGACAGAAACACTGAAGCTTTCTTT. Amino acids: CASSRGLRDRNTEAFF.

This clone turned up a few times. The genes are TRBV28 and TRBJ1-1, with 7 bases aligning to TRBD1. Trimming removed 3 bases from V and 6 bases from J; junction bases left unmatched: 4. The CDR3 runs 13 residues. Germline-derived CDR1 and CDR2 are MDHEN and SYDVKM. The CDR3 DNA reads TGTGCCAGCAGTTTCAACAGGGGCGCTGAAGCTTTCTTT. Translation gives CASSFNRGAEAFF.

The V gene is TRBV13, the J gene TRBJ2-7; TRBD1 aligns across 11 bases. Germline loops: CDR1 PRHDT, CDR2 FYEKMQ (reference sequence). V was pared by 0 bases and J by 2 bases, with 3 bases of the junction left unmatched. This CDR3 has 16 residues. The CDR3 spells CASSLGAGQGAYEQYF. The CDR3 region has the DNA TGTGCCAGCAGCTTAGGGGCGGGACAGGGGGCCTACGAGCAGTACTTC.

CDR3 bases: TGTGCCAGCAGCGTACAGGGGGCTGGGGAAAAACTGTTTTTT. It is translated as CASSVQGAGEKLFF. This chain joins TRBV5-4 and TRBJ1-4; 9 nucleotides agree with TRBD1. Per germline, CDR1 SGHNT and CDR2 YYREEE (reference sequence). The CDR3 sequence is 14 residues long. The V and J ends lost 4 bases and 8 bases, in that order; junction bases with no gene match: 6.

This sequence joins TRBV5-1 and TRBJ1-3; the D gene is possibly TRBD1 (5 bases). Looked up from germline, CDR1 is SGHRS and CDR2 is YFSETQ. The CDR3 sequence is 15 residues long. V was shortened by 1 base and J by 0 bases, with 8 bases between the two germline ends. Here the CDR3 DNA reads TGCGCCAGCAGCTTGTTAGGGGTCTCTGGAAACACCATATATTTT. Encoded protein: CASSLLGVSGNTIYF.